The present T cell receptor beta chain was sequenced within a study of OX40 agonist ivuxolimab in advanced cancers. Study as a whole: The patients got ivuxolimab, which is an agonistic anti-OX40 (CD134) antibody.

Sequencing was performed with immunoSEQ multiplex PCR; in TCRdb, only in-frame clones are kept and a portion is missing. Counted here are 85,000 to 100,000 clones, approximately 90% occurring once; the ten biggest clones make up around 0.85%. As to this clone: What it recognizes is unknown.

Study-wide results and caveats: Clonal expansion by week 6 occurred in CD4+ and CD8+ blood T cells (at 0.1 to 3.0 mg/kg).

Blood sampling took place at baseline, cycle 4 day 1, and cycle 7 day 1. Sequenced here: CD4+ or CD8+ T cells sorted from blood, sampled in a trial of the OX40 agonist ivuxolimab. This receptor was identified in an adult with an advanced solid tumor such as melanoma, head and neck, liver or kidney cancer.

The chain's CDR3 is CATSFLNQPQHF. In DNA, the CDR3 is TGTGCCACTTCTTTCCTTAATCAGCCCCAGCATTTT. The rearrangement joins TRBV28 to TRBJ1-5; D unresolved. CDR3 length: 12 amino acids. Germline V gene sequence: CDR1 MDHEN, CDR2 SYDVKM. Trimming took off 10 bases at V and 4 bases at J, with 11 bases between the two ends.